This TCR beta chain was obtained from a study of blood T cell repertoires in COVID-19. Looking at the study overall: Material from acute and convalescent COVID-19 was sourced from the United States, Italy and Spain. In each case, the material was cDNA or gDNA derived from T cells, B-cell-depleted T cells, or PBMCs.

Original processing methods: Nucleated cell number was recorded as an estimate derived from reference gene primer amplification. This table comes from immunoSEQ multiplex PCR, and its TCRdb copy is limited to in-frame clones, with some not included. V, J and clone size derive from that table, while D and trimming were established from the DNA sequence. The sample has 180,000 or so clones, around 80% seen once; the top ten hold 6.9%. CDR3 size: 13 residues. The germline CDR1 and CDR2 sequences are MNHEY and SVGAGI. V was clipped by 6 bases and J by 2 bases, with 10 bases between them. Source material: peripheral blood. V and J are TRBV6-5 and TRBJ1-1, with D tentatively TRBD1 (6 bases). This sequence was found in a human donor with acute or convalescent COVID-19. The donor label of this sample is uncertain. The CDR3 region has the DNA TGTGCCAGCAGGAGGACAGCAAACACTGAAGCTTTCTTT. This codes for CASRRTANTEAFF.